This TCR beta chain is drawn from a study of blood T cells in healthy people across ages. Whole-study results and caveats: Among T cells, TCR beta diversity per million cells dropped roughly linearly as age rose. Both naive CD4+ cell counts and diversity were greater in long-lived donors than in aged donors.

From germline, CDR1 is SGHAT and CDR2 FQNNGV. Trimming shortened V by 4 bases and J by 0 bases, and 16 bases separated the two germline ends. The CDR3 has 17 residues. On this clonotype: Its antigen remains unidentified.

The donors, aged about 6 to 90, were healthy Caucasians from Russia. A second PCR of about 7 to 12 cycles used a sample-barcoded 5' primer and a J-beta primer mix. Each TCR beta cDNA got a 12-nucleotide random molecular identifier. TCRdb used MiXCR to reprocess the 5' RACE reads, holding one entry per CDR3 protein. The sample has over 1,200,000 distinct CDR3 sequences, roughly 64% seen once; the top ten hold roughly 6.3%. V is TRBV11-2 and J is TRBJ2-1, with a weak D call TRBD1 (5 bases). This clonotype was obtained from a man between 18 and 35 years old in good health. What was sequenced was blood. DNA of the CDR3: TGTGCCAGCAGCTCCCGGACACACTATAACTCCTACAATGAGCAGTTCTTC. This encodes CASSSRTHYNSYNEQFF.